This T cell receptor (beta chain) was captured in a study of beta chain features in type 1 diabetes. Background on the study: Cell yields, gender and age were comparable in patients and healthy donors. Overall study results and limits: TCRB repertoires of naive, central memory and Treg cells appeared more similar among patients than among healthy donors. There were fewer insertions and more deletions at the VDJ junctions of type 1 diabetes patients. All four CD4+ subsets of Type 1 diabetes patients contained TCRB CDR3s that were moderately but significantly shorter.

The germline CDR1 and CDR2 sequences are ENHRY and SYGVKD. The V and J ends lost 6 bases and 7 bases respectively, with 12 bases between them. The CDR3 consists of 12 residues. A remark on this clone: As yet, its antigen is unknown.

The sequenced template was cDNA made from the entire isolated RNA. Data came from immunoSEQ multiplex PCR; TCRdb stores just in-frame clones and leaves some out. The sample includes 500,000 to 650,000 clones, around 12% of them seen just once. Isolation of CD4+ naive, central memory, regulatory and stem cell-like memory cells was achieved by sorting via CD45RO/CCR7/CD25/CD127/CD95/CD27. The source is a man aged 30 to 45 with type 1 diabetes. The chain has TRBV10-3 and TRBJ1-2; D unclear. Sequencing was carried out using naive CD4+ T cells from blood. Written as DNA, the CDR3 is TGTGCCATCAGCCGTTTTGTCGGTGGCTACACCTTC. It yields the protein CAISRFVGGYTF.